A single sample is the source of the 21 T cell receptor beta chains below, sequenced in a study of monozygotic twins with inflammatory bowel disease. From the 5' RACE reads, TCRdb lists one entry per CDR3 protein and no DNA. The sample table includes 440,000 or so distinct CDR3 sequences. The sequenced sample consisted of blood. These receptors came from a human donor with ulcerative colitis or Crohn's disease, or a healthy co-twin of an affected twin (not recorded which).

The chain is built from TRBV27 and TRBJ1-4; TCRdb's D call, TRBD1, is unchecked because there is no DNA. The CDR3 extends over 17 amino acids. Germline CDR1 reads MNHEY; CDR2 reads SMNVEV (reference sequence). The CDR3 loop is CASSPRTGRLTNEKLFF.

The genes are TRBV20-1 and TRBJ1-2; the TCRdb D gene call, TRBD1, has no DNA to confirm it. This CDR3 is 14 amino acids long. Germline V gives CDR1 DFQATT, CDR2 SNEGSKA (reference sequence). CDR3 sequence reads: CSANRVKGTYGYTF.

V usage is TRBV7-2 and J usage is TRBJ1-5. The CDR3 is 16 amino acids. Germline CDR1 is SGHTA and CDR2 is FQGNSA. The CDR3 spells CASSSRGGMSNQPQHF.

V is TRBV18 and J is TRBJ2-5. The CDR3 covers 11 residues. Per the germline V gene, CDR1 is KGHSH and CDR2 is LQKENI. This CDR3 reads CASIGRETQYF.

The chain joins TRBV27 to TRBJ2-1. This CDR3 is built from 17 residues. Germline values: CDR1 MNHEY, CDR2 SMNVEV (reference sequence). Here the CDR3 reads CASSSDLTSKRYNEQFF.

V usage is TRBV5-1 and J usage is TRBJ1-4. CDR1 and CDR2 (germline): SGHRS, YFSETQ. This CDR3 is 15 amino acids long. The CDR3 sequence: CASSYGDSTSEKLFF.

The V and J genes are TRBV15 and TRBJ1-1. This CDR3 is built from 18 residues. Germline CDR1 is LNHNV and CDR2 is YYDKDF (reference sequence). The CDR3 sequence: CATSRDGWPMKSHTEAFF.

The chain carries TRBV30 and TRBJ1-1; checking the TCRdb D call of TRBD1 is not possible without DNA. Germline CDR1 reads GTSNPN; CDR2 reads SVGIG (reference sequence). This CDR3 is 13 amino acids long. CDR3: CAWSVLGGTEAFF.

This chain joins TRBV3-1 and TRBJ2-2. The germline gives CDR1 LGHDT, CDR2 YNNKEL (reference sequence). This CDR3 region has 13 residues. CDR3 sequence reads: CASSPTPTGELFF.

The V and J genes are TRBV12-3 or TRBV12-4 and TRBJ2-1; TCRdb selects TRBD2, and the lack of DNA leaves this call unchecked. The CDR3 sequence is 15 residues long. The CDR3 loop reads CASSLLAGLTNEQFF.

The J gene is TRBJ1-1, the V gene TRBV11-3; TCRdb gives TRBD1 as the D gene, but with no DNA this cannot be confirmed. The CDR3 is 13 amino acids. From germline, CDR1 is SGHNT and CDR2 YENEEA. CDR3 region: CASSPGQEGEAFF.

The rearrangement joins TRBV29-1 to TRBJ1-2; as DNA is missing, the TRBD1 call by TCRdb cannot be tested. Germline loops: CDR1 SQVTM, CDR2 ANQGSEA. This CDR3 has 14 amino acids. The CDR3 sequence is CSVRGGDVNYGYTF.

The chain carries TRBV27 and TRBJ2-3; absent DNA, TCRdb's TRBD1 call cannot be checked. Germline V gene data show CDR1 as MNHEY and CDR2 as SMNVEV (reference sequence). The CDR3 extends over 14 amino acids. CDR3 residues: CASSMGGYADTQYF.

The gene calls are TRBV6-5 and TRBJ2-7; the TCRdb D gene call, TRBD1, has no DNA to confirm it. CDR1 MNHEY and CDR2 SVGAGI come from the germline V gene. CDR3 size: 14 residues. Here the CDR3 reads CASSFGTGFSEQYF.

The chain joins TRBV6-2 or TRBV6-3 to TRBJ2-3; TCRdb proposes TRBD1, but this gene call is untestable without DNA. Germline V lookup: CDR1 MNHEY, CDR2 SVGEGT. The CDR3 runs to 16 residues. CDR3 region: CASTYVRGGRTDTQYF.

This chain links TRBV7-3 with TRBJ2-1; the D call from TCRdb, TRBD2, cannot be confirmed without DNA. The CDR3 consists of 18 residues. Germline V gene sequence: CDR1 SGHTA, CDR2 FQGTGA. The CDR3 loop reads CASSLTRRTGTSGNEQFF. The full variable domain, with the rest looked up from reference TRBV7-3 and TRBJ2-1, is GAGVSQTPSNKVTEKGKYVELRCDPISGHTALYWYRQSLGQGPEFLIYFQGTGAADDSGLPNDRFFAVRPEGSVSTLKIQRTERGDSAVYLCASSLTRRTGTSGNEQFFGPGTRLTVL.

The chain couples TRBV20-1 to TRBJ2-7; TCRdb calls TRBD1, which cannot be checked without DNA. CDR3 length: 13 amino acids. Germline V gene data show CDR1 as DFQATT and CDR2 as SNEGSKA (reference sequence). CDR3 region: CSARGDLNYEQYF.

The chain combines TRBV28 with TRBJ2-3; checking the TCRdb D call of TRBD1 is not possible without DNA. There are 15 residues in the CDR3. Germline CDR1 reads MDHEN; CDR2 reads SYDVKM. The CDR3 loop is CASSLPQTGKDTQYF.

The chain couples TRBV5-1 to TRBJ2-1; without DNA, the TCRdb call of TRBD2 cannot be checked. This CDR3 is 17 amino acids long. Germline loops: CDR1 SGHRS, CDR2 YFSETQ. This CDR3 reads CASSLGGGRGPYNEQFF.

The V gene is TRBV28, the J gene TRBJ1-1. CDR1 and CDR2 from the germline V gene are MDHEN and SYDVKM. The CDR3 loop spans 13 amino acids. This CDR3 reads CASSETVYTEAFF. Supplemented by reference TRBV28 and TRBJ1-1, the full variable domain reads DVKVTQSSRYLVKRTGEKVFLECVQDMDHENMFWYRQDPGLGLRLIYFSYDVKMKEKGDIPEGYSVSREKKERFSLILESASTNQTSMYLCASSETVYTEAFFGQGTRLTVV.

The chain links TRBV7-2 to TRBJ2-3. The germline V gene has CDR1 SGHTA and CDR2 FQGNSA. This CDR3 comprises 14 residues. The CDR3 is CASSLTVGADTQYF. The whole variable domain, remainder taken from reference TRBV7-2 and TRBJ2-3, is GAGVSQSPSNKVTEKGKDVELRCDPISGHTALYWYRQSLGQGLEFLIYFQGNSAPDKSGLPSDRFSAERTGGSVSTLTIQRTQQEDSAVYLCASSLTVGADTQYFGPGTRLTVL.